The 2 T cell receptor beta chains presented below share a single source sample, sequenced in a study of blood T cell repertoires in COVID-19. TCRdb's table, derived via immunoSEQ multiplex PCR, lists solely in-frame clones and lacks some. The repertoire holds about 96,000 clones, with 70% to 85% as singletons. The sequencing input was peripheral blood. Source of these receptors: a woman aged 55-69 years with acute or convalescent COVID-19.

The chain combines TRBV7-8 with TRBJ2-7, with TRBD1 as a possible D gene (6 bases). This CDR3 has 13 amino acids. CDR1 is SGHVS and CDR2 is FQNEAQ in the germline V gene. V was trimmed by 4 bases and J by 6 bases, leaving 13 bases between them. The CDR3 nucleotides are TGTGCCAGCAGCTCAACAGGGTTCAGCGAGCAGTACTTC. Translating it yields CASSSTGFSEQYF.

The V and J genes are TRBV10-3 and TRBJ1-6; TRBD1 agrees at 7 bases. The ends lost 5 bases at V and 7 bases at J; junction bases unmatched: 11. This CDR3 is built from 16 residues. Germline CDR1 and CDR2: ENHRY and SYGVKD. CDR3 sequence: CAISSGQFRRNSPLHF. The CDR3, as DNA: TGTGCCATCAGTTCGGGACAGTTCCGGCGAAATTCACCCCTCCACTTT.